This TCR beta chain was sequenced in a study of stem cell transplantation in POMP-related autoinflammatory disease. Study-wide results and limits: PRAID patients trended toward lower TRB diversity and higher clonality in all analyzed T-cell subsets. Unique TRB V-J gene pairings were limited in number in patients with PRAID.

As concerns this clone: The antigen is undetermined.

Here immunoSEQ multiplex PCR was the method, and the copy in TCRdb shows in-frame clones only, minus some. The sample has about 11,000 clones, around nine tenths seen once. Per the germline V gene, CDR1 is LNHDA and CDR2 is SQIVND (reference sequence). The ends were cut back, 3 bases at V and 5 bases at J, with 8 bases in the middle. The CDR3 is 13 amino acids. The J gene is TRBJ2-1, the V gene TRBV19; D is undetermined. The sequenced sample was CD8+ T cells from PBMCs, obtained before stem cell transplantation. This TCR derives from a human donor with POMP-related autoinflammation and immune dysregulation (PRAID). The CDR3 sequence is CASSITINNEQFF. CDR3 coding DNA: TGTGCCAGTAGTATCACTATAAACAATGAGCAGTTCTTC.